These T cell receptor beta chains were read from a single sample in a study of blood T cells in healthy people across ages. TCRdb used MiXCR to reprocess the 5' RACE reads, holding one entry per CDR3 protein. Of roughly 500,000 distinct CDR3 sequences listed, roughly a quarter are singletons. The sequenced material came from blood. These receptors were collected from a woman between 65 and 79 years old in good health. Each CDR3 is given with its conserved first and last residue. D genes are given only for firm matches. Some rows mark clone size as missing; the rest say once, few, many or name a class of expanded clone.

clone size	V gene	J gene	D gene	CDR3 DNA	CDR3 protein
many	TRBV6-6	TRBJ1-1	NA	TGTGCCAGCAGTTGGCTGGATCCGAACACTGAAGCTTTCTTT	CASSWLDPNTEAFF
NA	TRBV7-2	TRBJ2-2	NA	TGTGCCAGCAGGACGGGACCCACCGGGGAGCTGTTTTTT	CASRTGPTGELFF
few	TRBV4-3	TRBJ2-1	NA	TGCGCCAGCAGCCAAGAATGGGGGAGAAATGAGCAGTTCTTC	CASSQEWGRNEQFF
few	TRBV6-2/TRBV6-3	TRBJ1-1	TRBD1	TGTGCCAGCAGTTTCAACGACAGGGTGAACACTGAAGCTTTCTTT	CASSFNDRVNTEAFF
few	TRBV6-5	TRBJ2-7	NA	TGTGCCAGCAGTTCCAGGGGGGTAGGGGGAACGCCCTACGAGCAGTACTTC	CASSSRGVGGTPYEQYF
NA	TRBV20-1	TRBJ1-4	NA	TGCAGTGCTAGAGATGGCCAGCCTGGAGTTAATGAAAAACTGTTTTTT	CSARDGQPGVNEKLFF
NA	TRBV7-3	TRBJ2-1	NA	TGTGCCAGCAGCTTAGGCGGGATTAATTCTGAGCAGTTCTTC	CASSLGGINSEQFF
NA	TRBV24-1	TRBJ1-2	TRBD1	TGTGCCACCAGGGGCAGGGGGGATGGCTACACCTTC	CATRGRGDGYTF
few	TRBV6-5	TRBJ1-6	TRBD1	TGTGCCAGCAGACGACAGGGGACAAATAATTCACCCCTCCACTTT	CASRRQGTNNSPLHF
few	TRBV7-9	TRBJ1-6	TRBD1	TGTGCCAGCAGCTTATCAGGGGGCAAAAATTCACCCCTCCACTTT	CASSLSGGKNSPLHF
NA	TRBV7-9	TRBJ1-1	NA	TGTGCCAGCAGCTTGAGCCTGGAGGCAGGAGACTTGAACACTGAAGCTTTCTTT	CASSLSLEAGDLNTEAFF
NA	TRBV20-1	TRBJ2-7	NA	TGCAGTGCTAGAGTTCCCTACTCCTACGAGCAGTACTTC	CSARVPYSYEQYF
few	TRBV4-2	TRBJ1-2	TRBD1	TGTGCCAGCAGCCAAGATACAGGGGGCTGGTATGGCTACACCTTC	CASSQDTGGWYGYTF